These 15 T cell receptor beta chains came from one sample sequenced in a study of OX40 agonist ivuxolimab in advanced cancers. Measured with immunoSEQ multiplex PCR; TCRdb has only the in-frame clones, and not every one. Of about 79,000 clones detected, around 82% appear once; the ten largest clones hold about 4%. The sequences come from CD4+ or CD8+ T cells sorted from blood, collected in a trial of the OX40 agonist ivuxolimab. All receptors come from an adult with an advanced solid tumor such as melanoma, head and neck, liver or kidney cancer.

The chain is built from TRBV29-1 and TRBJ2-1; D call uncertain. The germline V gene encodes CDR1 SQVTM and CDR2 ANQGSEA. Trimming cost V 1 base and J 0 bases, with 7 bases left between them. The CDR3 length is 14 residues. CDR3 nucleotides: TGCAGCGTTGAAGGGTTAGGCTCCTACAATGAGCAGTTCTTC. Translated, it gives CSVEGLGSYNEQFF.

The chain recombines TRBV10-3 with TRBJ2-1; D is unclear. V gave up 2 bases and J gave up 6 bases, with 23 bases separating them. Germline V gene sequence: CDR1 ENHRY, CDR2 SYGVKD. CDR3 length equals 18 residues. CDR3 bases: TGTGCCATCAGTGAGATTCTTTTTGCCACACGAGGTCCCAATGAGCAGTTCTTC. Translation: CAISEILFATRGPNEQFF.

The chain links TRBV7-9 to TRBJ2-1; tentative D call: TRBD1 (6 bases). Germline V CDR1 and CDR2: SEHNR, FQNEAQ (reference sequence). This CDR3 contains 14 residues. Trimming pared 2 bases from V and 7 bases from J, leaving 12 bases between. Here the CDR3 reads CASSLSLGTNEQFF. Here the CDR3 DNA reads TGTGCCAGCAGCTTAAGTTTAGGGACAAATGAGCAGTTCTTC.

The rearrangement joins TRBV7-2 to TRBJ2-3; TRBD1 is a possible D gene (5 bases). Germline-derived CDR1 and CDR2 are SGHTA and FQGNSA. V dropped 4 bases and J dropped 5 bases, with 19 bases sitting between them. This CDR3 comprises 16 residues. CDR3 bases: TGTGCCAGCAGCTCAATGAGGACACTCCTTGGAGATACGCAGTATTTT. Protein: CASSSMRTLLGDTQYF.

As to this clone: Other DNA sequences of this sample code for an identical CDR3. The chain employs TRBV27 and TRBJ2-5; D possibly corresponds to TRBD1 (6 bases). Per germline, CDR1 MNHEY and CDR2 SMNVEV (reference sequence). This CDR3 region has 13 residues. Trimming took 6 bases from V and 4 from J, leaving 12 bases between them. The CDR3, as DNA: TGTGCCAGCAGCTGGGGCAGGGGAGAGACCCAGTACTTC. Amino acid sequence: CASSWGRGETQYF.

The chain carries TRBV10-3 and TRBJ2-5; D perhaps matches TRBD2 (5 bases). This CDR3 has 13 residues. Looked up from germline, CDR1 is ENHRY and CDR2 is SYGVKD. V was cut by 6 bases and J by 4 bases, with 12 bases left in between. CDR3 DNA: TGTGCCATCAGCGGACTGGCGGCAGAGACCCAGTACTTC. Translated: CAISGLAAETQYF.

CDR3: CATSARQGATAGELFF. CDR3 nucleotides: TGTGCCACCAGCGCCAGACAGGGGGCAACGGCCGGGGAGCTGTTTTTT. This chain links TRBV15 with TRBJ2-2; 10 bases match TRBD1. The CDR3 has 16 amino acids. From germline, CDR1 is LNHNV and CDR2 YYDKDF (reference sequence). J lost 6 bases, V lost 5 bases, and 9 bases had no gene match.

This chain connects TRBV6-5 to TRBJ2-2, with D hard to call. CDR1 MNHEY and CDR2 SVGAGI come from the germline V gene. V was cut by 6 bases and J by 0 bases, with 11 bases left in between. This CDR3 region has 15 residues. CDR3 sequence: CASSPDTPNTGELFF. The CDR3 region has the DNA TGTGCCAGCAGCCCCGATACTCCGAACACCGGGGAGCTGTTTTTT.

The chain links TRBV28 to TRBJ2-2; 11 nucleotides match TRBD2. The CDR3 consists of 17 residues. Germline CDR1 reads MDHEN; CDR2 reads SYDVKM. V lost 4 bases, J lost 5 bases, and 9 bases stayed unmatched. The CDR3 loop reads CASSSSLAGDITGELFF. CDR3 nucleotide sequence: TGTGCCAGCAGTTCATCACTAGCGGGAGATATTACCGGGGAGCTGTTTTTT. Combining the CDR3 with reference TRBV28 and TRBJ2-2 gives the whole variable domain DVKVTQSSRYLVKRTGEKVFLECVQDMDHENMFWYRQDPGLGLRLIYFSYDVKMKEKGDIPEGYSVSREKKERFSLILESASTNQTSMYLCASSSSLAGDITGELFFGEGSRLTVL.

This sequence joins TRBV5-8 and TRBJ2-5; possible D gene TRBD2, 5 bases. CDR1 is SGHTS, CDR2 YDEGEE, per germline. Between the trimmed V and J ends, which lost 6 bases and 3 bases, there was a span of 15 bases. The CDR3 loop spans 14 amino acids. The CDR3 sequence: CASTLAPREETQYF. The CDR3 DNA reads TGTGCCAGCACCTTAGCTCCGCGGGAAGAGACCCAGTACTTC.

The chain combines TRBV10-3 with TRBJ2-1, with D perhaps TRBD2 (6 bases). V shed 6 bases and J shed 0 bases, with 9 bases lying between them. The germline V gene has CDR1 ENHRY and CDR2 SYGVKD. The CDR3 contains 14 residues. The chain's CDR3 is CAISPSDSYNEQFF. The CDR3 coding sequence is TGTGCCATCAGCCCTAGCGACTCCTACAATGAGCAGTTCTTC.

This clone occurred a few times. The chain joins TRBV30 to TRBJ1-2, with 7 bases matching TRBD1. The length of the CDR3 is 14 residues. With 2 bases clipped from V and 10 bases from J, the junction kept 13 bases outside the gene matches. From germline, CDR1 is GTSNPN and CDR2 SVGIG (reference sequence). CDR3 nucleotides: TGTGCCTGGAGTATTCTACAGGGGCAGCACGTCTACACCTTC. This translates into CAWSILQGQHVYTF.

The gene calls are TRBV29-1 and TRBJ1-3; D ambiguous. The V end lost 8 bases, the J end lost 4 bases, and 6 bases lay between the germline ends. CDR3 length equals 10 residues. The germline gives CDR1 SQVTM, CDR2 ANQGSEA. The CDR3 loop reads CSPEGNTIYF. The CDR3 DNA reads TGCAGCCCGGAGGGAAACACCATATATTTT.

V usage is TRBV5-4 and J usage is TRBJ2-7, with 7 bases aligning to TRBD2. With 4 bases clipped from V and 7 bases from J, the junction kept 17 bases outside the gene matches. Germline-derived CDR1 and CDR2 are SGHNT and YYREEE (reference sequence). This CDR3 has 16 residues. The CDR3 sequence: CASSPRASGRSREQYF. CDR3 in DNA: TGTGCCAGCAGCCCACGCGCTAGCGGAAGGTCTCGGGAGCAGTACTTC.

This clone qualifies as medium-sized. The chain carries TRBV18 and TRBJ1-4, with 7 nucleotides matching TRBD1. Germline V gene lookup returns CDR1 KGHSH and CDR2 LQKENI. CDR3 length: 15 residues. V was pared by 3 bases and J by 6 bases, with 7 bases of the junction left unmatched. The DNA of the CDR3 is TGTGCCAGCTCACCTCAGGACAGGAATGATGAAAAACTGTTTTTT. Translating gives CASSPQDRNDEKLFF.